This T cell receptor beta chain was captured in a study of OX40 agonist ivuxolimab in advanced cancers. Study at large: Prior anti-PD-1, anti-PD-L1 or anti-CTLA-4 therapy was allowed; 35% to 40% had some. General study results and limits: Some patients who did not respond also had low normalized T-cell clonal expansion. By week 6 at 0.1 to 3.0 mg/kg, blood CD4+ and CD8+ T cells had expanded clonally.

Clones were read by immunoSEQ multiplex PCR, and TCRdb kept only the in-frame ones, dropping some. The sample includes roughly 76,000 clones, almost 85% of them seen just once. Note on this clone: Its target is not known.

CDR3 length: 14 residues. Germline loops: CDR1 SEHNR, CDR2 FQNEAQ (reference sequence). Deletions cut 5 bases from V and 1 base from J, with 8 bases between. The clonotype was recovered from an adult with an advanced solid tumor such as melanoma, head and neck, liver or kidney cancer. The sample in question was CD4+ or CD8+ T cells sorted from blood, obtained in a trial of the OX40 agonist ivuxolimab. This rearrangement joins TRBV7-9 to TRBJ2-2; no definite D call. Written as DNA, the CDR3 is TGTGCCAGCAGCCTTCACCAGAACACCGGGGAGCTGTTTTTT. It is translated as CASSLHQNTGELFF. The full variable domain, completed using reference TRBV7-9 and TRBJ2-2, is DTGVSQNPRHKITKRGQNVTFRCDPISEHNRLYWYRQTLGQGPEFLTYFQNEAQLEKSRLLSDRFSAERPKGSFSTLEIQRTEQGDSAMYLCASSLHQNTGELFFGEGSRLTVL.